Sequencing of this TCR beta chain was carried out in a study of identical twins. TCRdb passed the 5' RACE reads through MiXCR, listing each CDR3 protein once. The sample gives about 470,000 distinct CDR3 sequences, less than 25% of which show up once; roughly 3% is in the top ten. CDR3 length: 20 amino acids. V was clipped by 2 bases and J by 0 bases; unmatched bases: 10. Germline V gene sequence: CDR1 SGHAT, CDR2 FQNNGV. Another study also made use of these data, one on T cells expressing NK-cell markers.

This clonotype was sampled from a woman aged 18 to 35 in good health. The genes are TRBV11-2 and TRBJ2-6; 10 bases agree with TRBD1. Sequences were obtained from CD4+ T cells sorted from blood. CDR3 amino acids: CASSLSPGQGTLSGANVLTF. The CDR3 nucleotides are TGTGCCAGCAGCTTATCCCCGGGACAGGGGACCCTCTCTGGGGCCAACGTCCTGACTTTC.